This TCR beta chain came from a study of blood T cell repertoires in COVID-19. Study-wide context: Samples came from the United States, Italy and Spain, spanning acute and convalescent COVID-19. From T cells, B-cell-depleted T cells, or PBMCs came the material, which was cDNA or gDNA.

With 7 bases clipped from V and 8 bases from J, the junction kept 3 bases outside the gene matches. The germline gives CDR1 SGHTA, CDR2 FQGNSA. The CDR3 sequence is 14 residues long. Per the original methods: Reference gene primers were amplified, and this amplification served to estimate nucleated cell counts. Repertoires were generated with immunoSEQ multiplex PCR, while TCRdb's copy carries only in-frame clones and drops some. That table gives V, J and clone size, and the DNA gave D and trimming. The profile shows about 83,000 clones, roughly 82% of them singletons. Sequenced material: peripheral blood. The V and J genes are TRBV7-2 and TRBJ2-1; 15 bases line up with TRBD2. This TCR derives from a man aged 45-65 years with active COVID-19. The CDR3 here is CASKRTSGGDEQFF. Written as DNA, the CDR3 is TGTGCCAGCAAAAGGACTAGCGGGGGGGATGAGCAGTTCTTC.